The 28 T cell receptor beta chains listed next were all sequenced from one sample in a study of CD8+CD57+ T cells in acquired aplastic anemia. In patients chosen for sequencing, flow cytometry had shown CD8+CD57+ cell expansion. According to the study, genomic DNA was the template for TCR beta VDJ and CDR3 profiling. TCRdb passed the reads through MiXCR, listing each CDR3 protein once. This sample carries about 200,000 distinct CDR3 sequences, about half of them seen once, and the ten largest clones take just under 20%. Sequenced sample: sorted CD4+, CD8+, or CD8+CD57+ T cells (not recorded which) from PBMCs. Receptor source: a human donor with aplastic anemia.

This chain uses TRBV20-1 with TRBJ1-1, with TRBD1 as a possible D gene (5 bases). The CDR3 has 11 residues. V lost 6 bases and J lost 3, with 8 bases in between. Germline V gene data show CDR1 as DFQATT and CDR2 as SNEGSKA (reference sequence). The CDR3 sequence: CSAGRDTEAFF. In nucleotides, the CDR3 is TGCAGTGCGGGCAGGGACACTGAAGCTTTCTTT.

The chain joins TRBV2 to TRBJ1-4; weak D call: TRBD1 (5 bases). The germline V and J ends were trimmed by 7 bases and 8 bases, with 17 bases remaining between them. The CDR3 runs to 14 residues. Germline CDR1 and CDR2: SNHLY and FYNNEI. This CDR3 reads CASTVWGIDEKLFF. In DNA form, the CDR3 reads TGTGCCAGCACGGTTTGGGGGATTGACGAAAAACTGTTTTTT.

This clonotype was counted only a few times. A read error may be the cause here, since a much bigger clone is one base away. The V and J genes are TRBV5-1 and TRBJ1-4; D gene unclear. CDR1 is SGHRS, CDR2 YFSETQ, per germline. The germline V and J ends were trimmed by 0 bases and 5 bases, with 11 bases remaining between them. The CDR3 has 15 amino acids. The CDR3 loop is CASSLDDRNNEKLFF. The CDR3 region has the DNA TGCGCCAGCAGCTTGGACGACCGCAACAATGAAAAACTGTTTTTT.

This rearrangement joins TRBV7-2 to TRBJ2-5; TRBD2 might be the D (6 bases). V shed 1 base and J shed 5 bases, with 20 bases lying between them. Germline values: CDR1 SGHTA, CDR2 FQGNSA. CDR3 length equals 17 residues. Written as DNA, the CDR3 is TGTGCCAGCAGCTTAGTAGCGGTAGGGGCAGATACGGAGACCCAGTACTTC. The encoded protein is CASSLVAVGADTETQYF.

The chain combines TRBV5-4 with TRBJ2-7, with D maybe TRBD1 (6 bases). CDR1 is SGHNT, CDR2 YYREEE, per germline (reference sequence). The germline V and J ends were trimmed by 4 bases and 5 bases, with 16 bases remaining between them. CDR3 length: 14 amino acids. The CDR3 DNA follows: TGTGCCAGCAGCATTCGACAGGATGTTGACGAGCAGTACTTC. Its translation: CASSIRQDVDEQYF.

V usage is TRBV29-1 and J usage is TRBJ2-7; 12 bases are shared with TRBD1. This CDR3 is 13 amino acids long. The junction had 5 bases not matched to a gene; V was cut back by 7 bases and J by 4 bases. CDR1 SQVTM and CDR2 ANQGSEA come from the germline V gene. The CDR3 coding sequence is TGCAGCGCCGGGACAGGGGGCGGGTACGAGCAGTACTTC. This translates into CSAGTGGGYEQYF.

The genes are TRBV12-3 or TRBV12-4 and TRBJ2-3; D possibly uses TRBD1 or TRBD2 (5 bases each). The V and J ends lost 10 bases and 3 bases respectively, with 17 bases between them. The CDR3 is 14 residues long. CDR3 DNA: TGTGCCATCCGGCAGGCGAGGGGTACAGATACGCAGTATTTT. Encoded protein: CAIRQARGTDTQYF.

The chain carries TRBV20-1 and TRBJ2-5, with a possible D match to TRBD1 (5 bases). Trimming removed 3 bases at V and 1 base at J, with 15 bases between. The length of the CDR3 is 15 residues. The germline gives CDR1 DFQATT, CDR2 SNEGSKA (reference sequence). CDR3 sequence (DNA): TGCAGTGCTAGTTCCGACAGCCACACCCAAGAGACCCAGTACTTC. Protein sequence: CSASSDSHTQETQYF.

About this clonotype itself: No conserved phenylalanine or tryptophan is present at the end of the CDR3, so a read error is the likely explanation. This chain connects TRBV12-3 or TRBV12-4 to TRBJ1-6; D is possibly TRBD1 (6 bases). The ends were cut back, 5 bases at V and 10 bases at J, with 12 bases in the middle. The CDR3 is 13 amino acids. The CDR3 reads CASSQGQWSPLHL. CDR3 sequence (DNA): TGTGCCAGCAGTCAGGGACAATGGTCACCCCTCCACCTT.

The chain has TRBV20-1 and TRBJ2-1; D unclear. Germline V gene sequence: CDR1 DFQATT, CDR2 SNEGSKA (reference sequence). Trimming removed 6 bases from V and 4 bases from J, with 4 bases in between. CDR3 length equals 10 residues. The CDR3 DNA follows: TGCAGTGCCCAGTACAATGAGCAGTTCTTC. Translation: CSAQYNEQFF.

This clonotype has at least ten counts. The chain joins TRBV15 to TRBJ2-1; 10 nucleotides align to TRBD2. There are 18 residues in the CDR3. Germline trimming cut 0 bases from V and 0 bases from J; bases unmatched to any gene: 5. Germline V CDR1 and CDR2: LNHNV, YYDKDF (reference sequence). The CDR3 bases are TGTGCCACCAGCAGAGATAGGGCTAGCGGGAGCTCCTACAATGAGCAGTTCTTC. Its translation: CATSRDRASGSSYNEQFF.

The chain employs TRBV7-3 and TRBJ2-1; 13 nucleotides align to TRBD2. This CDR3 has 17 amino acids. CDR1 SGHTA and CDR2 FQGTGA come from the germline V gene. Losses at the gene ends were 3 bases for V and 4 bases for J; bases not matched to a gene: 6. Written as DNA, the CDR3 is TGTGCCAGCAGCTTCTCCGGGACTAGCGGGGATTACAATGAGCAGTTCTTC. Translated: CASSFSGTSGDYNEQFF.

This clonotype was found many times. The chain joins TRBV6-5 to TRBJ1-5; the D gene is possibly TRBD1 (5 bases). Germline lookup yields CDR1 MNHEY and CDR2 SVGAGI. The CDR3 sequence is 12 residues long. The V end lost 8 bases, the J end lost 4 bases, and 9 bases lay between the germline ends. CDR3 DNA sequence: TGTGCCAGCGGGGGGGGGAATCAGCCCCAGCATTTT. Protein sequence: CASGGGNQPQHF.

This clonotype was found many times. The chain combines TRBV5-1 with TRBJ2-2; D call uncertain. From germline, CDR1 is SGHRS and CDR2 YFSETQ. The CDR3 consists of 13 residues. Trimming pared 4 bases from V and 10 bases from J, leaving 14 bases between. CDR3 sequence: CASSPGWGKELFF. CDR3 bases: TGCGCCAGCAGCCCCGGGTGGGGAAAGGAGCTGTTTTTT.

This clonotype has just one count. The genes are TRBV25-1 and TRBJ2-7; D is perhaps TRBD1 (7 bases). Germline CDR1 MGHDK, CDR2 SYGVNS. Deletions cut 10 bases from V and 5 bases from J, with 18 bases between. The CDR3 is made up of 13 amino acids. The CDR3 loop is CAMSPEGANEQYF. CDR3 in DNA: TGTGCCATGAGTCCGGAGGGGGCCAACGAGCAGTACTTC.

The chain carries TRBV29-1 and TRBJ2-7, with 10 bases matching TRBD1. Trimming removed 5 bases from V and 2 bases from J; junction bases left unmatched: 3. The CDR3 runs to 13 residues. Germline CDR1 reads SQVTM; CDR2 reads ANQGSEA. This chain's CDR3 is CSVRTGGPYEQYF. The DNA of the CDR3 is TGCAGCGTTAGGACAGGGGGTCCCTACGAGCAGTACTTC.

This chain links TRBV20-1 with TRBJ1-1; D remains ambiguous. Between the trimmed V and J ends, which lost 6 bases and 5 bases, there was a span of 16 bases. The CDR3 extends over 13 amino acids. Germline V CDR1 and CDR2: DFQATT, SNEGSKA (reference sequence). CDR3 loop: CSASHPIRTEAFF. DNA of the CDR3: TGCAGTGCCAGTCACCCGATCCGGACTGAAGCTTTCTTT.

CDR3 protein: CASSQQGRGEQYF. For the CDR3, the DNA is TGTGCCAGTAGTCAACAGGGTAGGGGCGAGCAGTACTTC. V and J are TRBV19 and TRBJ2-7; D may be TRBD1 (6 bases). The V gene's germline CDR1 is LNHDA and CDR2 SQIVND (reference sequence). V was shortened by 5 bases and J by 6 bases, with 14 bases between the two germline ends. The CDR3 is 13 residues long.

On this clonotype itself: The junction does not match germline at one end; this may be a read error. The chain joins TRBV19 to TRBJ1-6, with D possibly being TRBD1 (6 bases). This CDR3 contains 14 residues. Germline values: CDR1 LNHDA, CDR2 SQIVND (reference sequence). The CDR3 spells CARCRGNRDSPLHF. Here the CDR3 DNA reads TGTGCCAGATGCAGGGGAAATAGAGATTCACCTCTCCACTTT.

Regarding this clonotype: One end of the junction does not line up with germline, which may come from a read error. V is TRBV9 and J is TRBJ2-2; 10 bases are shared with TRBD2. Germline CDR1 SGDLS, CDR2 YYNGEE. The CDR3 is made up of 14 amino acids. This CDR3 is CASSPRVASGGLFF. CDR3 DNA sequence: TGTGCCAGCAGCCCCCGGGTGGCTAGCGGGGGGCTGTTTTTT.

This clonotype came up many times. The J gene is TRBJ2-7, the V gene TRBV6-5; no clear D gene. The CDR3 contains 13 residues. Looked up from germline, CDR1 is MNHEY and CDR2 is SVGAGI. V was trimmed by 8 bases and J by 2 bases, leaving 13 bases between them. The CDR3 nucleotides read TGTGCCAGCGGGTCCTCGGCAGCCTACGAGCAGTACTTC. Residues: CASGSSAAYEQYF.

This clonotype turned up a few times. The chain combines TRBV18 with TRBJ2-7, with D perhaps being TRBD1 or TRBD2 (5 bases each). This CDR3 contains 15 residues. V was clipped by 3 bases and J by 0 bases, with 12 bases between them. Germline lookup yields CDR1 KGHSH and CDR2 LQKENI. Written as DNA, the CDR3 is TGTGCCAGCTCACCCCCCCGGGACGACTCCTACGAGCAGTACTTC. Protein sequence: CASSPPRDDSYEQYF. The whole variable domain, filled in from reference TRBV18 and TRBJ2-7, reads NAGVMQNPRHLVRRRGQEARLRCSPMKGHSHVYWYRQLPEEGLKFMVYLQKENIIDESGMPKERFSAEFPKEGPSILRIQQVVRGDSAAYFCASSPPRDDSYEQYFGPGTRLTVT.

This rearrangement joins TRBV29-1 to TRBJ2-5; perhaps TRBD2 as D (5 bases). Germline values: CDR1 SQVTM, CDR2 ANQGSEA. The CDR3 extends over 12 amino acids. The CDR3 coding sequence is TGCATCGGGCGGGTGGCTCAAGAGACCCAGTACTTC. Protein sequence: CIGRVAQETQYF. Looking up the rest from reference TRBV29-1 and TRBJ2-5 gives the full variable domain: SAVISQKPSRDICQRGTSLTIQCQVDSQVTMMFWYRQQPGQSLTLIATANQGSEATYESGFVIDKFPISRPNLTFSTLTVSNMSPEDSSIYLCIGRVAQETQYFGPGTRLLVL.

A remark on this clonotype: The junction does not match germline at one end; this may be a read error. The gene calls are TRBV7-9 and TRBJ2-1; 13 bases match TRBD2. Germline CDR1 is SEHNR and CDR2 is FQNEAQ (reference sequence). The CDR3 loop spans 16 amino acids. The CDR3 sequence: CASSQEQGLAGNEQFF. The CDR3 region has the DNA TGCGCCAGCAGCCAAGAGCAGGGACTAGCGGGGAATGAGCAGTTCTTC. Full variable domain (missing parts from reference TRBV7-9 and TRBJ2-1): DTGVSQNPRHKITKRGQNVTFRCDPISEHNRLYWYRQTLGQGPEFLTYFQNEAQLEKSRLLSDRFSAERPKGSFSTLEIQRTEQGDSAMYLCASSQEQGLAGNEQFFGPGTRLTVL.

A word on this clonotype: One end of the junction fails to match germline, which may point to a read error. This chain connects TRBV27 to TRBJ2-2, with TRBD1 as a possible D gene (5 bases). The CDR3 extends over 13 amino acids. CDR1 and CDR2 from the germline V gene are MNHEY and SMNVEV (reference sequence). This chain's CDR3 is CAGRAGWGGELFF. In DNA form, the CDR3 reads TGTGCCGGCAGGGCAGGGTGGGGCGGGGAGCTGTTTTTT.

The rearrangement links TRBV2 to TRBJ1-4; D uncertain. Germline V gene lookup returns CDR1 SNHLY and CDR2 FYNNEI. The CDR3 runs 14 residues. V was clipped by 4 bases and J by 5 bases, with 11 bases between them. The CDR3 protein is CASSAMQENEKLFF. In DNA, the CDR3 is TGTGCCAGCAGTGCTATGCAGGAGAATGAAAAACTGTTTTTT.

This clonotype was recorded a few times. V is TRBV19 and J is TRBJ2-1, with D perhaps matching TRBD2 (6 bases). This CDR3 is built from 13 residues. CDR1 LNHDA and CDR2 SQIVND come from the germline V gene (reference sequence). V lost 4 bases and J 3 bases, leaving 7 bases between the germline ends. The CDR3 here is CASSRGDYNEQFF. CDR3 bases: TGTGCCAGTAGTAGGGGGGACTACAATGAGCAGTTCTTC.

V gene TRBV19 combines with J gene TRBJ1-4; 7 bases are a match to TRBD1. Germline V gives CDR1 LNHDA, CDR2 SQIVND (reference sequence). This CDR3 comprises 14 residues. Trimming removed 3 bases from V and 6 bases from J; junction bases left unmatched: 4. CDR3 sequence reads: CASSMQGGDEKLFF. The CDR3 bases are TGTGCCAGTAGTATGCAGGGGGGAGATGAAAAACTGTTTTTT.